This T cell receptor (beta chain) was identified during a study of T cell responses to AZD1222 COVID-19 vaccine. The germline V gene has CDR1 MGHDK and CDR2 SYGVNS. There are 15 residues in the CDR3. Trimming took 7 bases from V and 0 from J; bases not matched to a gene: 6. Measured with immunoSEQ multiplex PCR; TCRdb has only the in-frame clones, and not every one. The repertoire includes tens of thousands of clones, approximately 90% of them detected once, and roughly 6% sits in the top ten. The V call is TRBV25-1, the J call TRBJ2-5, with 9 bases identical to TRBD1. Source: peripheral blood, taken 28 days after the second dose of the MenACWY control vaccine. The TCR sequence derives from an adult who received the MenACWY meningococcal vaccine as a control. The CDR3 sequence is CASKRDRDYQETQYF. CDR3 in DNA: TGTGCCAGCAAACGGGACAGGGATTACCAAGAGACCCAGTACTTC.